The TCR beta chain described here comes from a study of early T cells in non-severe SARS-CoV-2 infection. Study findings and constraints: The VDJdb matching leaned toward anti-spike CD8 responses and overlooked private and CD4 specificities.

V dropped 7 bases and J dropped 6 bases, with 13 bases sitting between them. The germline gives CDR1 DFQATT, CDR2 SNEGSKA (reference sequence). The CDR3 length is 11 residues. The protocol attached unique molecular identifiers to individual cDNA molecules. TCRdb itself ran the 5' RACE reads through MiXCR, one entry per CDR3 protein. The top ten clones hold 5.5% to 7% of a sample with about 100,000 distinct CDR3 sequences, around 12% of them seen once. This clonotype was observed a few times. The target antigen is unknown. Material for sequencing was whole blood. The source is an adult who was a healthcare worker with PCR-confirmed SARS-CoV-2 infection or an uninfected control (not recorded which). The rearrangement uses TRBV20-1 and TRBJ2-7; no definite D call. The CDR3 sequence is CSGALALEQYF. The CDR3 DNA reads TGCAGTGGGGCGTTAGCCCTCGAGCAGTACTTC.